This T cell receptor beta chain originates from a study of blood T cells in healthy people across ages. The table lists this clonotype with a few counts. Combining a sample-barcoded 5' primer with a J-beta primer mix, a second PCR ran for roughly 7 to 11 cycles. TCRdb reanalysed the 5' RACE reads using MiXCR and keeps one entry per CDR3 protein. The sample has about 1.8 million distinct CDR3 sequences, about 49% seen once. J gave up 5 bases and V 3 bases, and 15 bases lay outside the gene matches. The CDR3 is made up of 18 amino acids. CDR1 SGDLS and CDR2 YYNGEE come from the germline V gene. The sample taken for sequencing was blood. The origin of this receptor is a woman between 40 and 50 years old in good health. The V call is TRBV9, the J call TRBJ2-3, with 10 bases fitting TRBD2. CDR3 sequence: CASSENLAGATPGDTQYF. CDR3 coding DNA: TGTGCCAGCAGCGAAAACCTAGCGGGGGCAACTCCCGGAGATACGCAGTATTTT.